This passage covers 30 T cell receptor beta chains from one sample sequenced in a study of blood T cell repertoires in COVID-19. Repertoires were generated with immunoSEQ multiplex PCR, while TCRdb's copy carries only in-frame clones and drops some. The sample lists some 23,000 clones; approximately 90% were seen once. Sequencing was done on a sample of peripheral blood. These receptor sequences come from a human donor in a cohort sampled during active COVID-19.

V and J are TRBV7-9 and TRBJ1-1; TRBD1 is a possible D gene (6 bases). Trimming pared 1 base from V and 4 bases from J, leaving 13 bases between. The germline V gene has CDR1 SEHNR and CDR2 FQNEAQ (reference sequence). CDR3 size: 15 residues. This CDR3 is CASSLVGGGGTEAFF. As DNA, the CDR3 is TGTGCCAGCAGCTTAGTTGGGGGCGGGGGCACTGAAGCTTTCTTT.

The J gene is TRBJ2-2, the V gene TRBV5-1, with 9 bases fitting TRBD2. The CDR3 has 16 amino acids. The V gene end was trimmed by 4 bases and the J gene end by 4 bases; junction bases not matched to a gene: 8. Germline-derived CDR1 and CDR2 are SGHRS and YFSETQ. CDR3 protein: CASSPIAGAGTGELFF. Here the CDR3 DNA reads TGCGCCAGCAGCCCTATAGCGGGGGCGGGCACCGGGGAGCTGTTTTTT.

The rearrangement joins TRBV5-1 to TRBJ1-1, with TRBD1 matching over 7 bases. Germline V gene lookup returns CDR1 SGHRS and CDR2 YFSETQ. With 7 bases clipped from V and 4 bases from J, the junction kept 10 bases outside the gene matches. The length of the CDR3 is 14 residues. As DNA, the CDR3 is TGCGCCAGCCAGGGGGACTTGCCGGGCACTGAAGCTTTCTTT. Translated, it gives CASQGDLPGTEAFF.

This chain uses TRBV9 with TRBJ2-3; tentative D call: TRBD2 (6 bases). Germline CDR1 is SGDLS and CDR2 is YYNGEE. With 4 bases removed from V and 1 base from J, the gap between germline ends came to 16 bases. This CDR3 contains 16 residues. In DNA, the CDR3 is TGTGCCAGCAGCCCCCGTGGGGCGGGGCGCACAGATACGCAGTATTTT. It yields the protein CASSPRGAGRTDTQYF.

Only one count was recorded for this clone. V usage is TRBV19 and J usage is TRBJ1-1; possible D gene TRBD1, 5 bases. Germline loops: CDR1 LNHDA, CDR2 SQIVND (reference sequence). The CDR3 length is 15 residues. V shed 2 bases and J shed 1 base, with 11 bases lying between them. CDR3 nucleotides: TGTGCCAGTAGTATATCCCCGACAGAGAACACTGAAGCTTTCTTT. Protein: CASSISPTENTEAFF.

The chain carries TRBV5-1 and TRBJ2-5; TRBD1 agrees at 8 bases. From germline, CDR1 is SGHRS and CDR2 YFSETQ. The trim removed 5 bases at V and 4 bases at J, leaving 7 bases unmatched. The CDR3 consists of 14 residues. This CDR3 reads CASSSGGRRETQYF. CDR3 DNA: TGCGCCAGCAGTTCAGGGGGCAGAAGAGAGACCCAGTACTTC. Based on the CDR3 plus reference TRBV5-1 and TRBJ2-5, the full variable domain is KAGVTQTPRYLIKTRGQQVTLSCSPISGHRSVSWYQQTPGQGLQFLFEYFSETQRNKGNFPGRFSGRQFSNSRSEMNVSTLELGDSALYLCASSSGGRRETQYFGPGTRLLVL.

The rearrangement joins TRBV5-6 to TRBJ2-7; D gene uncertain. Germline assignment: CDR1 SGHDT and CDR2 YYEEEE. The CDR3 has 13 residues. The V and J ends lost 1 base and 1 base respectively, with 6 bases between them. CDR3 in DNA: TGTGCCAGCAGCTTGACACCATCCTACGAGCAGTACTTC. Its protein is CASSLTPSYEQYF.

The V call is TRBV10-3, the J call TRBJ2-1, with TRBD2 matching over 10 bases. Unmatched junction bases numbered 3, after V lost 4 bases and J lost 6 bases. This CDR3 region has 14 residues. The germline CDR1 and CDR2 sequences are ENHRY and SYGVKD. CDR3 nucleotides: TGTGCCATCAGTGTAGCGGGGGGTAGCAATGAGCAGTTCTTC. Its translation: CAISVAGGSNEQFF.

The J gene is TRBJ1-1, the V gene TRBV4-1, with D tentatively TRBD1 (6 bases). V was shortened by 1 base and J by 4 bases, with 13 bases between the two germline ends. Germline V gene sequence: CDR1 MGHRA, CDR2 YSYEKL. The CDR3 sequence is 15 residues long. The CDR3 loop is CASSQGGGAGTEAFF. CDR3 nucleotides: TGCGCCAGCAGCCAAGGGGGGGGCGCTGGCACTGAAGCTTTCTTT.

The chain uses TRBV19 and TRBJ2-1; 10 bases match TRBD2. The CDR3 has 15 residues. J lost 3 bases, V lost 6 bases, and 5 bases had no gene match. Germline V gene lookup returns CDR1 LNHDA and CDR2 SQIVND (reference sequence). CDR3 residues: CASSFTSGVYNEQFF. In DNA, the CDR3 is TGTGCCAGTAGCTTCACTAGCGGGGTCTACAATGAGCAGTTCTTC.

This clone appeared once. The J gene is TRBJ1-2, the V gene TRBV30, with unresolved D. Germline CDR1 and CDR2: GTSNPN and SVGIG (reference sequence). Trimming shortened V by 2 bases and J by 6 bases, and 10 bases separated the two germline ends. The CDR3 has 12 amino acids. This CDR3 is CAWSFTGDGYTF. The CDR3 DNA sequence: TGTGCCTGGAGTTTTACCGGGGATGGCTACACCTTC. Full variable domain (outside the CDR3, taken from reference TRBV30 and TRBJ1-2): SQTIHQWPATLVQPVGSPLSLECTVEGTSNPNLYWYRQAAGRGLQLLFYSVGIGQISSEVPQNLSASRPQDRQFILSSKKLLLSDSGFYLCAWSFTGDGYTFGSGTRLTVV.

The chain is built from TRBV28 and TRBJ1-1; TRBD1 is a possible D gene (5 bases). Germline CDR1 reads MDHEN; CDR2 reads SYDVKM. The CDR3 runs 14 residues. The germline V and J ends were trimmed by 6 bases and 9 bases, with 20 bases remaining between them. CDR3 in amino acids: CASSSLQPGGKAFF. The CDR3 DNA sequence: TGTGCCAGCAGCTCACTTCAACCGGGGGGGAAAGCTTTCTTT.

The CDR3 DNA reads as TGTGCCAGCAGCCCGGGACAGGTAATGGGCACAGATACGCAGTATTTT. It encodes CASSPGQVMGTDTQYF. V usage is TRBV2 and J usage is TRBJ2-3, with 8 bases fitting TRBD1. The CDR3 contains 16 residues. The J segment lost 1 base and the V segment lost 6 bases, leaving 9 bases of the junction unmatched. Germline V gene sequence: CDR1 SNHLY, CDR2 FYNNEI. The full variable domain, with the rest looked up from reference TRBV2 and TRBJ2-3, is EPEVTQTPSHQVTQMGQEVILRCVPISNHLYFYWYRQILGQKVEFLVSFYNNEISEKSEIFDDQFSVERPDGSNFTLKIRSTKLEDSAMYFCASSPGQVMGTDTQYFGPGTRLTVL.

The V and J genes are TRBV4-1 and TRBJ1-4; perhaps TRBD1 as D (5 bases). The germline V gene has CDR1 MGHRA and CDR2 YSYEKL. This CDR3 region has 14 residues. The V and J ends lost 4 bases and 3 bases respectively, with 9 bases between them. The CDR3 DNA reads as TGCGCCAGCAGCCTCACGGGGGCTAATGAAAAACTGTTTTTT. Protein sequence: CASSLTGANEKLFF.

This clone was observed a single time. J is TRBJ2-3 and V is TRBV19, with TRBD2 identical over 7 bases. V lost 6 bases and J lost 4; bases outside the gene matches: 7. This CDR3 spans 14 amino acids. Germline lookup yields CDR1 LNHDA and CDR2 SQIVND (reference sequence). As DNA, the CDR3 is TGTGCCAGTAGAGGGCAGGGAGGGTCAGATACGCAGTATTTT. This sequence encodes CASRGQGGSDTQYF.

The chain couples TRBV7-6 to TRBJ2-7; TRBD1 matches at 7 bases. Looked up from germline, CDR1 is SGHVS and CDR2 is FNYEAQ. V lost 5 bases to trimming and J lost 6 bases; unmatched junction nucleotides: 7. This CDR3 spans 13 amino acids. The CDR3 protein is CASSLTGDGEQYF. The CDR3 nucleotides read TGTGCCAGCAGCCTAACAGGGGACGGCGAGCAGTACTTC.

V usage is TRBV6-4 and J usage is TRBJ2-3, with a possible D match to TRBD1 (6 bases). The germline gives CDR1 MRHNA, CDR2 SNTAGT. This CDR3 contains 15 residues. Deletions cut 0 bases from V and 1 base from J, with 8 bases between. The CDR3 DNA reads as TGTGCCAGCAGTGACTCGGGGGCCCGCACAGATACGCAGTATTTT. Translation: CASSDSGARTDTQYF.

The J gene is TRBJ2-1, the V gene TRBV7-9; 8 positions match TRBD1. The junction had 10 bases not matched to a gene; V was cut back by 5 bases and J by 7 bases. CDR1 and CDR2 (germline): SEHNR, FQNEAQ (reference sequence). This CDR3 has 15 residues. The CDR3 DNA is TGTGCCAGCAGCCCCCGAACAGGGGGAGAGAATGAGCAGTTCTTC. The encoded protein is CASSPRTGGENEQFF. Variable domain in full (rest from reference TRBV7-9 and TRBJ2-1): DTGVSQNPRHKITKRGQNVTFRCDPISEHNRLYWYRQTLGQGPEFLTYFQNEAQLEKSRLLSDRFSAERPKGSFSTLEIQRTEQGDSAMYLCASSPRTGGENEQFFGPGTRLTVL.

The chain is built from TRBV2 and TRBJ1-1; 9 bases match TRBD1. Germline V gene data show CDR1 as SNHLY and CDR2 as FYNNEI. The J segment lost 4 bases and the V segment lost 5 bases, leaving 2 bases of the junction unmatched. This CDR3 has 13 amino acids. The CDR3 bases are TGTGCCAGCAGTACGGGACAGGGCACTGAAGCTTTCTTT. It codes for CASSTGQGTEAFF.

The chain links TRBV7-8 to TRBJ1-4; D is ambiguous. CDR3 length equals 14 residues. Between the trimmed V and J ends, which lost 4 bases and 6 bases, there was a span of 12 bases. Looked up from germline, CDR1 is SGHVS and CDR2 is FQNEAQ. The CDR3 here is CASSSEETHEKLFF. In DNA, the CDR3 is TGTGCCAGCAGCTCAGAGGAGACCCATGAAAAACTGTTTTTT.

The J gene is TRBJ1-2, the V gene TRBV7-9; weak D call: TRBD1 (5 bases). Germline V gene lookup returns CDR1 SEHNR and CDR2 FQNEAQ (reference sequence). Trimming cost V 5 bases and J 0 bases, with 19 bases left between them. CDR3 length equals 17 residues. CDR3 amino acids: CASSRTGAGFANYGYTF. CDR3 nucleotide sequence: TGTGCCAGCAGCCGAACTGGGGCCGGGTTTGCTAACTATGGCTACACCTTC.

The chain has TRBV5-1 and TRBJ1-2, with TRBD1 matching over 9 bases. CDR1 SGHRS and CDR2 YFSETQ come from the germline V gene. The CDR3 is 16 residues long. Trimming removed 4 bases from V and 0 bases from J; junction bases left unmatched: 7. CDR3 in DNA: TGCGCCAGCAGCCCCGGACAGGGGAGCACTAACTATGGCTACACCTTC. This translates into CASSPGQGSTNYGYTF.

The chain's CDR3 is CATSGGGRDEQFF. CDR3 coding DNA: TGTGCCACCAGTGGCGGGGGCCGGGATGAGCAGTTCTTC. The rearrangement joins TRBV24-1 to TRBJ2-1; D perhaps matches TRBD2 (7 bases). Germline V gives CDR1 KGHDR, CDR2 SFDVKD. This CDR3 has 13 residues. Trimming shortened V by 5 bases and J by 8 bases, and 12 bases separated the two germline ends.

This chain connects TRBV7-9 to TRBJ1-2; D is ambiguous. Trimming shortened V by 5 bases and J by 5 bases, and 9 bases separated the two germline ends. This CDR3 is built from 12 residues. Germline V gives CDR1 SEHNR, CDR2 FQNEAQ (reference sequence). The CDR3 spells CASSVTEYGYTF. As DNA, the CDR3 is TGTGCCAGCAGCGTCACGGAGTATGGCTACACCTTC.

The chain joins TRBV11-3 to TRBJ2-3, with TRBD2 identical over 8 bases. This CDR3 contains 15 residues. In germline, CDR1 is SGHNT, CDR2 YENEEA. V dropped 5 bases and J dropped 2; count of bases not matched to a gene: 6. CDR3 DNA: TGTGCCAGCAGCCCACCGGGAGGGCTCACAGATACGCAGTATTTT. This sequence encodes CASSPPGGLTDTQYF.

This chain joins TRBV9 and TRBJ2-2; a possible D gene is TRBD2 (6 bases). V shed 10 bases and J shed 4 bases, with 20 bases lying between them. The germline gives CDR1 SGDLS, CDR2 YYNGEE. The CDR3 loop spans 15 amino acids. CDR3 amino acids: CASQAGSTGTGELFF. DNA of the CDR3: TGTGCCTCCCAGGCGGGGTCGACGGGCACCGGGGAGCTGTTTTTT.

This chain links TRBV11-3 with TRBJ2-2; maybe TRBD2 (6 bases). V was pared by 3 bases and J by 8 bases, with 13 bases between. Per the germline V gene, CDR1 is SGHNT and CDR2 is YENEEA. The CDR3 consists of 14 residues. The CDR3 reads CASSFRTGEGELFF. The CDR3 nucleotides read TGTGCCAGCAGCTTCAGGACGGGGGAGGGGGAGCTGTTTTTT.

CDR3 in DNA: TGTGCCATCTCGCGCGCTACCTACGAGCAGTACTTC. Its translation: CAISRATYEQYF. The chain is built from TRBV10-3 and TRBJ2-7; no clear D. The CDR3 totals 12 residues. Trimming took off 8 bases at V and 2 bases at J, with 10 bases between the two ends. Per germline, CDR1 ENHRY and CDR2 SYGVKD.

Regarding this clone: One end of the junction is discordant with germline, which a read error may explain. Other DNA sequences from this sample encode an identical CDR3 as well. This chain uses TRBV18 with TRBJ2-7; D gene unclear. The V gene's germline CDR1 is KGHSH and CDR2 LQKENI. This CDR3 spans 11 amino acids. The CDR3 DNA follows: TGTGCCAGCTCACAACGGTACGAACAGTACTTC. This gives the protein CASSQRYEQYF.

V is TRBV5-6 and J is TRBJ2-7; TRBD2 is a possible D gene (5 bases). Looked up from germline, CDR1 is SGHDT and CDR2 is YYEEEE. V dropped 6 bases and J dropped 7 bases, with 14 bases sitting between them. The CDR3 consists of 12 residues. CDR3 nucleotides: TGTGCCAGCAATCAAGGACTCTCAGAGCAGTACTTC. The encoded protein is CASNQGLSEQYF.